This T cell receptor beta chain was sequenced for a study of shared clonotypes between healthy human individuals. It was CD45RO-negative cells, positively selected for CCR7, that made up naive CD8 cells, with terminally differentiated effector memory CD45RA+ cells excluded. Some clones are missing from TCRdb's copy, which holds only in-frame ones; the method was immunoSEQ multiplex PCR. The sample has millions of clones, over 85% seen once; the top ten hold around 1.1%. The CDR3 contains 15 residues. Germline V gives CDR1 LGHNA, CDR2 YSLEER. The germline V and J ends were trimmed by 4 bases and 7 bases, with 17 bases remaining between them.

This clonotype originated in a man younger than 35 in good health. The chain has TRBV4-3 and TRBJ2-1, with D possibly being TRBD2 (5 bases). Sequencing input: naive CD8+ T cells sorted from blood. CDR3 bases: TGCGCCAGCAGCCTGACGGTCCCCCCGGGGAATGAGCAGTTCTTC. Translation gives CASSLTVPPGNEQFF.